The rows below give T cell receptor beta chains drawn from one sample of a study of T-cell reconstitution after alpha-beta-depleted transplantation in children. TCRdb independently ran MiXCR on the PCR reads; one entry per CDR3 protein. There are approximately 400,000 distinct CDR3 sequences in the sample; 16% occur only once, and 25% to 35% lies in the top ten. Sequencing used PBMCs, mostly from graft donor cells, obtained 360 days after TCRalphabeta/CD19-depleted stem cell transplant. These receptor sequences come from a boy in the first two years of life who had a stem cell transplant for Wiskott-Aldrich syndrome, so the T cells may come from the graft donor. The CDR3 runs from the conserved cysteine through the conserved F or W.

>TRBV5-1|TRBJ2-3
CASRHSGSLTDTQYF
>TRBV4-2|TRBJ2-7
CASSQLAGKSYEQYF
>TRBV7-9|TRBJ2-3
CASSFGTAGLTDTQYF
>TRBV5-1|TRBJ2-1
CASSLGRGRLNEQFF
>TRBV5-1|TRBJ2-1
CASSSDGRGLDEQFF
>TRBV4-3|TRBJ2-1
CASSQEGELAGGQKFF
>TRBV24-1|TRBJ2-3
CATKGSGTQYF
>TRBV10-3|TRBJ2-1
CAISEFSGTYNEQFF
>TRBV6-1|TRBJ2-5
CATTYGQETQYF
>TRBV27|TRBJ2-7
CASSAKDRGRRYEQYF
>TRBV29-1|TRBJ2-3
CSVGGNTQYF
>TRBV2|TRBJ2-1
CASKVDMNNEQFF
>TRBV25-1|TRBJ2-5
CASRPGGRKTQYF
>TRBV7-9|TRBJ2-3
CASSPRVARGTDTQYF
>TRBV7-2|TRBJ2-5
CASSFDVLQETQYF
>TRBV19|TRBJ2-1
CASSPSRGSPNEQFF
>TRBV7-2|TRBJ2-7
CASSLLGLAGGPHLNEQYF
>TRBV6-1|TRBJ1-6
CASRPQGARVSPLHF
>TRBV20-1|TRBJ2-5
CSAPQGIWETQYF
>TRBV5-1|TRBJ2-5
CASSLWTSGRHQETQYF
>TRBV7-9|TRBJ2-6
CASSFKPRKSGANVLTF
>TRBV18|TRBJ2-1
CASSPLAGAYNEQFF
>TRBV18|TRBJ2-1
CASSPPPTGIKFYNEQFF
>TRBV3-1|TRBJ2-6
CASSQDPRTSRPGANVLTF
>TRBV10-2|TRBJ2-5
CASSVVLPTSTQYF
>TRBV5-1|TRBJ2-7
CASSFGVGGYYEQYF
>TRBV7-9|TRBJ2-7
CASSSPGTVSNEQYF
>TRBV7-2|TRBJ2-7
CASSSKPSGVAYEQYF
>TRBV6-5|TRBJ1-6
CASSVTGVPYSPLHF
>TRBV21-1|TRBJ2-1
CASSKRRGDPNEQFF
>TRBV29-1|TRBJ2-1
CSVTGRSSYNEQFF
>TRBV7-6|TRBJ2-1
CASSSGRGRETYNEQFF
>TRBV11-3|TRBJ1-1
CASSLGAGESTEAFF
>TRBV24-1|TRBJ1-6
CATSDLSYNSPLHF
>TRBV18|TRBJ2-7
CASSGQGNLYEQYF
>TRBV12-3/TRBV12-4|TRBJ2-1
CASIGVGTFPYNEQFF
>TRBV11-3|TRBJ2-1
CASSPTSYNEQFF
>TRBV29-1|TRBJ2-3
CSAEDTDGTDTQYF
>TRBV12-3/TRBV12-4|TRBJ1-4
CASSENSLHDEKLFF
>TRBV29-1|TRBJ1-4
CSVRDRGPSTNEKLFF
>TRBV28|TRBJ2-7
CASFTSGLYEQYF
>TRBV29-1|TRBJ2-1
CSVEFLGAHYNEQFF
>TRBV27|TRBJ1-1
CASSPRQGGWYTEAFF
>TRBV7-8|TRBJ2-1
CASSSDSPSSYREQFF
>TRBV7-9|TRBJ2-1
CASSKWLGSMSHNEQFF
>TRBV11-2|TRBJ2-7
CASSRTSGGLAYEQYF
>TRBV15|TRBJ1-2
CATSRPHDRGRHGYTF
>TRBV28|TRBJ2-4
CASSFWRKNVAGGPMKNIQYF
>TRBV6-1|TRBJ2-7
CASRSLGRGSYEQYF
>TRBV15|TRBJ2-1
CATSRVRRLAGERSNEQFF
>TRBV12-3/TRBV12-4|TRBJ2-2
CASSFSVLQTNTGELFF
>TRBV6-2/TRBV6-3|TRBJ1-6
CASSYRDRGLSPLHF
>TRBV7-8|TRBJ2-7
CASSFSSLVVREQYF
>TRBV12-3/TRBV12-4|TRBJ2-4
CASSASGTRPALGKNIQYF